This TCR beta chain was recovered during a study of blood T cell repertoires in COVID-19. Study-level background: T cells, B-cell-depleted T cells, or PBMCs supplied cDNA or gDNA.

Assay used: immunoSEQ multiplex PCR; TCRdb lists only in-frame clones, some missing. Of around 450,000 clones listed, 87% are singletons. Clinical history as reported by participants underpinned cohort assignment. Recovery meant two consecutive negative NP/OP PCR tests, professional clearance, or resolved symptoms. The source is a young woman who had recovered from COVID-19. The sequenced material came from PBMCs or T cells enriched from blood (not recorded which).

The CDR3 loop is CASSLGRIEAFF. CDR3 sequence (DNA): TGTGCCAGCAGCTTGGGGCGGATTGAAGCTTTCTTT. The gene calls are TRBV5-8 and TRBJ1-1; D unresolved. V was cut by 0 bases and J by 7 bases, with 7 bases left in between. CDR1 is SGHTS and CDR2 is YDEGEE in the germline V gene. CDR3 size: 12 residues.